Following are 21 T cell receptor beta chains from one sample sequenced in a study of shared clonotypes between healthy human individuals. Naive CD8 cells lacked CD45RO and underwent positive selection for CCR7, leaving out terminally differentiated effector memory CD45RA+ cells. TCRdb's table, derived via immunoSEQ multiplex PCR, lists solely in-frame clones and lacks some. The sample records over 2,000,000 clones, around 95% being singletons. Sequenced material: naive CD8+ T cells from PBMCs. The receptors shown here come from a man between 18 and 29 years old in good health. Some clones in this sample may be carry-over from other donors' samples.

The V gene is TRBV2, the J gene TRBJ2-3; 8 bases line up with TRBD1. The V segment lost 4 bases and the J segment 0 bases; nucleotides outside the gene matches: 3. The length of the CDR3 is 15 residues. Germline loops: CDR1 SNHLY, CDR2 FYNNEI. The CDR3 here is CASSGTGTSTDTQYF. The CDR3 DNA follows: TGTGCCAGCAGTGGGACAGGGACTAGCACAGATACGCAGTATTTT.

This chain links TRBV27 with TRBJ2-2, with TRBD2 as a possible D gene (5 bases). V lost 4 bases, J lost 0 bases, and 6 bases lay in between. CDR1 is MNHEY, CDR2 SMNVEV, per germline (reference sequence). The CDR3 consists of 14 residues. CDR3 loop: CASSWTANTGELFF. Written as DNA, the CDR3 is TGTGCCAGCAGTTGGACTGCGAACACCGGGGAGCTGTTTTTT.

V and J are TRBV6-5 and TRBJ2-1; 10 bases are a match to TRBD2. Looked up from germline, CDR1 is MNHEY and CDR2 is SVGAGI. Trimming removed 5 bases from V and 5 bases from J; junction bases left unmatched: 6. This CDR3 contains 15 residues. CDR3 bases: TGTGCCAGCAGTAGGACTAGCGGCACTCACAATGAGCAGTTCTTC. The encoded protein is CASSRTSGTHNEQFF.

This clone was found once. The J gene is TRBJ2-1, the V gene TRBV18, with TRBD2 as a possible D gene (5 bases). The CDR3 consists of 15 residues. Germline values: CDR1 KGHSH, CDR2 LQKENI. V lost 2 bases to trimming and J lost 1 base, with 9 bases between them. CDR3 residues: CASSPTGWSYNEQFF. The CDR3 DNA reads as TGTGCCAGCTCACCAACGGGGTGGTCCTACAATGAGCAGTTCTTC. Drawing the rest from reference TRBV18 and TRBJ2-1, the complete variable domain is NAGVMQNPRHLVRRRGQEARLRCSPMKGHSHVYWYRQLPEEGLKFMVYLQKENIIDESGMPKERFSAEFPKEGPSILRIQQVVRGDSAAYFCASSPTGWSYNEQFFGPGTRLTVL.

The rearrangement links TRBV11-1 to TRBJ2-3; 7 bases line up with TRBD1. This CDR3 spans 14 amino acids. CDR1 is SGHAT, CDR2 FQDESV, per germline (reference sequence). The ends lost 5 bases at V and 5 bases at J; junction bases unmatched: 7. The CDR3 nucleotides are TGTGCCAGCAGCGAGGGGGCTAGTCTAGATACGCAGTATTTT. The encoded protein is CASSEGASLDTQYF.

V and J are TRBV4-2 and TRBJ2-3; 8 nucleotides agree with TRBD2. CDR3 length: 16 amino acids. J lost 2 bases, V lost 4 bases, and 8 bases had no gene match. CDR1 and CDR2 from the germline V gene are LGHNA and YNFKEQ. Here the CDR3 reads CASSPYLAGTTDTQYF. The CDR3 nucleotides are TGTGCCAGCAGCCCCTACTTAGCGGGGACCACAGATACGCAGTATTTT.

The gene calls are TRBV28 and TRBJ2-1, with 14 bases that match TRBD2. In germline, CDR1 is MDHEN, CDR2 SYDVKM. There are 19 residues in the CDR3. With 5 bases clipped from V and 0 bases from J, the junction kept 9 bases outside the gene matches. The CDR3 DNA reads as TGTGCCAGCAGTGAACCGACTAGCGGGAGGGGGAGCTCCTACAATGAGCAGTTCTTC. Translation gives CASSEPTSGRGSSYNEQFF. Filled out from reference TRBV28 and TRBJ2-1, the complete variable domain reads DVKVTQSSRYLVKRTGEKVFLECVQDMDHENMFWYRQDPGLGLRLIYFSYDVKMKEKGDIPEGYSVSREKKERFSLILESASTNQTSMYLCASSEPTSGRGSSYNEQFFGPGTRLTVL.

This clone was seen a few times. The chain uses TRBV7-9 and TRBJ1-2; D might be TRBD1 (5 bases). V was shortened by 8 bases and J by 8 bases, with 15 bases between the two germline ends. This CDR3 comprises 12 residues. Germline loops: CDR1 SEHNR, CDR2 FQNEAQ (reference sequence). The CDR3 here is CASHWAGHGYTF. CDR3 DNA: TGTGCCAGCCACTGGGCGGGGCACGGCTACACCTTC.

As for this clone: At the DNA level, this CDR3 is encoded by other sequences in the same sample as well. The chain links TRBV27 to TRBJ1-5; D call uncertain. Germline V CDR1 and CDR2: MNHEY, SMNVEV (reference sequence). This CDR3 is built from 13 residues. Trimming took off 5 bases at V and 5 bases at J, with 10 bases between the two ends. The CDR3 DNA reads TGTGCCAGCAGTCCCGATCGTGATCAGCCCCAGCATTTT. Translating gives CASSPDRDQPQHF.

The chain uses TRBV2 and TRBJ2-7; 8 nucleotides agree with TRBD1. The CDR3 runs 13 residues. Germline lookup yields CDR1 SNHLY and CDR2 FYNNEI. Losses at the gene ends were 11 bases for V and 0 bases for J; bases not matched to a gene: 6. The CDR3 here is CAATGVGSYEQYF. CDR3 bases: TGTGCCGCGACAGGGGTTGGCTCCTACGAGCAGTACTTC.

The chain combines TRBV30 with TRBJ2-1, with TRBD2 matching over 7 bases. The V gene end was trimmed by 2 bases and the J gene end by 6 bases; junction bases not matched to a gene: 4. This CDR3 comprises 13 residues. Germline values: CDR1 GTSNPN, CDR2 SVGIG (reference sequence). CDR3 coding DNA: TGTGCCTGGAGTTTAGGCGGGAGCAATGAGCAGTTCTTC. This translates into CAWSLGGSNEQFF.

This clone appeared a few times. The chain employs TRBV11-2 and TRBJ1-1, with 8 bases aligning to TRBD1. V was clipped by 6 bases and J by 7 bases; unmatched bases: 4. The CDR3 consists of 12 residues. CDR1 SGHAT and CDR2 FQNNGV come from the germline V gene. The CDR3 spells CASRYDRGEAFF. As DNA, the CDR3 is TGTGCCAGCAGATACGACAGGGGTGAAGCTTTCTTT.

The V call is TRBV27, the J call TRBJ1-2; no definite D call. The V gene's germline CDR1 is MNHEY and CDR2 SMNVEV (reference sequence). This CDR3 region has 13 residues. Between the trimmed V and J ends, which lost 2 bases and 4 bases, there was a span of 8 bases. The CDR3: CASSLGSTYGYTF. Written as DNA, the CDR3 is TGTGCCAGCAGTTTAGGTTCGACCTATGGCTACACCTTC.

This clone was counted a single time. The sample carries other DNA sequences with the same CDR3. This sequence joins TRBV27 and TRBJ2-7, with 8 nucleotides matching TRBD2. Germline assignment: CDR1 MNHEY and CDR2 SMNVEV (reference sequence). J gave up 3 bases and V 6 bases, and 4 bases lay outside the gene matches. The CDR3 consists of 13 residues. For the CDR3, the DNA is TGTGCCAGCAGCCCGGGGGGGGGCTACGAGCAGTACTTC. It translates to CASSPGGGYEQYF.

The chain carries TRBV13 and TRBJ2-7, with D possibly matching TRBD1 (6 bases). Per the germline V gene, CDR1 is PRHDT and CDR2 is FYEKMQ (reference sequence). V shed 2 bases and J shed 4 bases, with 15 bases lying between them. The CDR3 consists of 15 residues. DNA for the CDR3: TGTGCCAGCAGCTTACCGACCGGGACACCGTACGAGCAGTACTTC. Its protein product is CASSLPTGTPYEQYF.

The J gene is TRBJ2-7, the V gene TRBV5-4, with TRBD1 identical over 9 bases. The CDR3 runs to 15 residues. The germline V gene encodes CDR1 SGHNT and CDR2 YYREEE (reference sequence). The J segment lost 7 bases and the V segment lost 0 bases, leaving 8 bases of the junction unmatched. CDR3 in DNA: TGTGCCAGCAGCTTGGTTCTACAGGGGGCGGGAGAGCAGTACTTC. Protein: CASSLVLQGAGEQYF.

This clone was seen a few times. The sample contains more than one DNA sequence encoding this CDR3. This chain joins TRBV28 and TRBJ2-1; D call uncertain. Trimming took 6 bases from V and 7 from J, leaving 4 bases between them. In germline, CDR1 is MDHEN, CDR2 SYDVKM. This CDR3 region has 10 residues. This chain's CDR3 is CASSHNEQFF. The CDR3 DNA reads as TGTGCCAGCAGCCATAATGAGCAGTTCTTC.

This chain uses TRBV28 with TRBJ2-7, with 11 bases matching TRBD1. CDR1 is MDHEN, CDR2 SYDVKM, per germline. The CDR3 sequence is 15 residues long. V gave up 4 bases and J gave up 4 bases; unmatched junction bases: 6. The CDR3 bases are TGTGCCAGCAGTTCGGGACAGGGGGTTCGTTACGAGCAGTACTTC. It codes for CASSSGQGVRYEQYF.

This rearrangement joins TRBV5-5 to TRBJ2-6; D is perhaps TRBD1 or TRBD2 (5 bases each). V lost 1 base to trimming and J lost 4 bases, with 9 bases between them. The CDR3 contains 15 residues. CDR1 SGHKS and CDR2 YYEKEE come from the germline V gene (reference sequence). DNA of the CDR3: TGTGCCAGCAGCTTGTTGGGGACCGGGGCCAACGTCCTGACTTTC. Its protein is CASSLLGTGANVLTF. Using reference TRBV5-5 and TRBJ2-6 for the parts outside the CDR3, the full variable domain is DAGVTQSPTHLIKTRGQQVTLRCSPISGHKSVSWYQQVLGQGPQFIFQYYEKEERGRGNFPDRFSARQFPNYSSELNVNALLLGDSALYLCASSLLGTGANVLTFGAGSRLTVL.

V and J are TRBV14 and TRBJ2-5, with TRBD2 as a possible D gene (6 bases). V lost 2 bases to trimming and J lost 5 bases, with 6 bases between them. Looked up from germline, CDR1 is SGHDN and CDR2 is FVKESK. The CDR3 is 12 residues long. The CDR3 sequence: CASSQSGETQYF. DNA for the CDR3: TGTGCCAGCAGCCAAAGCGGGGAGACCCAGTACTTC.

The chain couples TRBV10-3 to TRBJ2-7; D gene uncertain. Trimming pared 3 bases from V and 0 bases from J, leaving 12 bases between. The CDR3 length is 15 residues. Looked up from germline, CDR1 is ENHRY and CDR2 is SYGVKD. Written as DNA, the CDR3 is TGTGCCATCAGTGACGGGTCGATGAGCTCCTACGAGCAGTACTTC. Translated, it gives CAISDGSMSSYEQYF.